This T cell receptor (beta chain) was observed in a study of blood T cell repertoires in COVID-19 (dated by TCRdb to about 2020). Describing the broader study: Samples covering the acute and convalescent phases of COVID-19 were provided by collaborators in the United States, Italy and Spain. The prospective study material was composed of cDNA or gDNA derived from T cells, B-cell-depleted T cells, or PBMCs. Subjects who had been exposed to COVID-19, were actively infected with it, or had recovered from it provided the deeply sampled blood TCRbeta repertoires that made up the dataset. The repertoires were made available in a free public database intended to serve as a resource for research on the immune response to SARS-CoV-2. The samples were drawn from two sources: the first 160 participants of the ongoing ImmuneRACE study, and 1,200 or so subjects contributed by 6 global collaborators. A de-identified subject ID, COVID-19 status, age in years and sex were almost always included in the sample metadata. Where available, HLA class I and class II types were taken from metadata supplied by the sample provider and were not determined by assay-based typing. Findings and caveats that apply to the study as a whole: Clinical and demographic metadata were provided uncurated, with the amount varying by source and participant.

Participants in the prospective study were enrolled through a virtual design, were aged about 18 to 90 years, and lived in roughly 26 United States geographic areas. In the prospective study, participants were assigned to cohorts based on the clinical history participants reported in a screening survey and a study questionnaire. ImmuneRACE Cohort 3 recovered participants were defined by two consecutive negative NP/OP PCR tests, healthcare professional clearance, or symptom resolution. Each participant in the prospective study had whole blood, serum and a nasopharyngeal or oropharyngeal swab collected by mobile phlebotomists. Over a roughly 2-month period, participants in the prospective study had the option of providing additional blood draws and questionnaires. Before DNA extraction, prospective study blood samples were shipped either frozen or at room temperature. The immunoSEQ Assay, a bias-controlled multiplex PCR, was used to amplify TCRbeta CDR3 regions from genomic DNA. From the authors' description of their analysis: Nucleated cell counts per sample were estimated from amplification of reference gene primers within the assay. To quantify the absolute abundance of each unique TCRbeta CDR3 rearrangement, sequence reads were collapsed and filtered. For each sample, productive Simpson clonality was calculated by taking the square root of Simpson's diversity index across productive rearrangements. TCRdb took over this immuneACCESS table, retaining in-frame rearrangements with V and J assigned. Such tables are incomplete; in checked studies, under half of the missing clones stem from an unresolved V gene, and the remainder is unexplained. Clone size and V and J calls were adopted from that table, with D and trimming inferred from the DNA. This sample has approximately 230,000 clones in its table, and about nine tenths of those were observed once. Over 1.5% of the sample is in the top ten clones.

A remark on this clone: Its antigen is currently not known. Nothing much larger sits one base from this clone, and base qualities are not available.

The trim is 1 base for V and 4 bases for J, with a gap of 7 bases between the germline ends. CDR1 and CDR2, per the germline V gene, are SGHAT and FQNNGV. Including cysteine and phenylalanine, the CDR3 has 13 amino acids. CDR3 DNA is the only sequence kept; it has 39 bases, read in frame from the first base. The sequence joins TRBV11-2 to TRBJ1-1; confidence is insufficient to name the D gene. This receptor was taken from a man between 40 and 49 years old who had recovered from COVID-19. The material sequenced was PBMCs or T cells enriched from blood (not recorded which). The CDR3 amino acid sequence is: CASSLGASTEAFF. Here is the DNA: TGTGCCAGCAGCTTAGGAGCATCCACTGAAGCTTTCTTT.